This T cell receptor (beta chain) was identified in a study of cytomegalovirus exposure and HLA in healthy donors. PCR primers comprised 60 Vbeta and 13 Jbeta primers. The repertoire was sequenced with immunoSEQ multiplex PCR; TCRdb's copy has only in-frame clones and lacks some. The repertoire holds over 100,000 clones, with 72% as singletons. CDR3 size: 15 residues. Trimming removed 2 bases from V and 1 base from J; junction bases left unmatched: 5. CDR1 and CDR2 from the germline V gene are SGHNT and YYREEE (reference sequence). The sequence was obtained from a middle-aged man in good health and CMV-seropositive. The sample consisted of PBMCs. The rearrangement uses TRBV5-4 and TRBJ1-1; 7 bases line up with TRBD1. CDR3: CASSFTGVWNTEAFF. For the CDR3, the DNA is TGTGCCAGCAGCTTCACAGGGGTCTGGAACACTGAAGCTTTCTTT.